The 20 T cell receptor beta chains below come from one sample, sequenced in a study of OX40 agonist ivuxolimab in advanced cancers. The repertoire was sequenced with immunoSEQ multiplex PCR; TCRdb's copy has only in-frame clones and lacks some. The table records approximately 92,000 clones, around 80% of them present only once. The source was CD4+ or CD8+ T cells sorted from blood, collected in a trial of the OX40 agonist ivuxolimab. These receptors all stem from an adult with an advanced solid tumor such as melanoma, head and neck, liver or kidney cancer.

The chain carries TRBV5-1 and TRBJ1-5, with D unresolved. Germline lookup yields CDR1 SGHRS and CDR2 YFSETQ. Deletions cut 0 bases from V and 6 bases from J, with 10 bases between. This CDR3 is 14 amino acids long. CDR3 protein: CASSLGGPGQPQHF. Written as DNA, the CDR3 is TGCGCCAGCAGCTTGGGAGGGCCGGGTCAGCCCCAGCATTTT.

The chain joins TRBV28 to TRBJ2-7; D not resolved. CDR3 length: 14 amino acids. Per the germline V gene, CDR1 is MDHEN and CDR2 is SYDVKM. Trimming cost V 6 bases and J 5 bases, with 17 bases left between them. The CDR3 coding sequence is TGTGCCAGCAGCCGGGTCCCCCAAACCGACGAGCAGTACTTC. Its translation is CASSRVPQTDEQYF.

The J gene is TRBJ2-7, the V gene TRBV11-2, with 8 bases aligning to TRBD1. With V trimmed by 5 bases and J by 5 bases, 5 bases remained unmatched. Germline V CDR1 and CDR2: SGHAT, FQNNGV. CDR3 length equals 13 residues. CDR3 bases: TGTGCCAGCAGCCAGACAGGGGTACACGAGCAGTACTTC. Its protein is CASSQTGVHEQYF.

The J gene is TRBJ1-2, the V gene TRBV18; the D gene is possibly TRBD1 (5 bases). V was shortened by 3 bases and J by 5 bases, with 16 bases between the two germline ends. Per the germline V gene, CDR1 is KGHSH and CDR2 is LQKENI. The CDR3 is made up of 15 amino acids. The CDR3 protein is CASSPPEGVRYGYTF. The DNA of the CDR3 is TGTGCCAGCTCACCCCCCGAAGGGGTGAGGTATGGCTACACCTTC.

The rearrangement joins TRBV15 to TRBJ1-3; 9 nucleotides agree with TRBD1. With V trimmed by 0 bases and J by 7 bases, 13 bases remained unmatched. This CDR3 is 18 amino acids long. CDR1 and CDR2 from the germline V gene are LNHNV and YYDKDF (reference sequence). The CDR3 loop is CATSRDPPGQGIMNTIYF. CDR3 coding DNA: TGTGCCACCAGCAGAGACCCCCCAGGACAGGGGATTATGAACACCATATATTTT.

The gene calls are TRBV7-2 and TRBJ2-7; D perhaps matches TRBD1 (6 bases). Trimming stripped 5 bases from V and 2 bases from J, with 13 bases between. There are 14 residues in the CDR3. Germline V lookup: CDR1 SGHTA, CDR2 FQGNSA. The CDR3 loop reads CASSPRGQTYEQYF. The CDR3 DNA reads TGTGCCAGCAGCCCTAGGGGACAAACCTACGAGCAGTACTTC.

This chain links TRBV5-2 with TRBJ2-6; the DNA was not compared with TRBD2, the D call given in the table. TRBV5-2 is classified as a pseudogene. The CDR3 is 16 residues long. The CDR3 region is CASSPYSVSGANVLTF. For the CDR3, the DNA is TGCGCCAGCAGCCCCTATTCCGTTTCTGGGGCCAACGTCCTGACTTTC.

The chain employs TRBV20-1 and TRBJ1-2; 7 bases are a match to TRBD1. CDR1 DFQATT and CDR2 SNEGSKA come from the germline V gene (reference sequence). The CDR3 is 11 residues long. The junction had 3 bases not matched to a gene; V was cut back by 5 bases and J by 6 bases. The DNA of the CDR3 is TGCAGTGCTCAACAGGGGAATGGCTACACCTTC. This gives the protein CSAQQGNGYTF.

This clone was observed a single time. The V gene is TRBV5-1, the J gene TRBJ2-2; no clear D gene. The V end lost 1 base, the J end lost 2 bases, and 6 bases lay between the germline ends. Germline V gene data show CDR1 as SGHRS and CDR2 as YFSETQ. The CDR3 covers 14 residues. CDR3 loop: CASSLSINTGELFF. The DNA for the CDR3 is TGCGCCAGCAGCTTGAGCATCAACACCGGGGAGCTGTTTTTT.

This clone came up once. The chain is built from TRBV6-1 and TRBJ2-7; D gene unclear. Trimming took off 5 bases at V and 0 bases at J, with 2 bases between the two ends. This CDR3 comprises 11 residues. Germline CDR1 and CDR2: MNHNS and SASEGT. Here the CDR3 reads CASSTSYEQYF. The DNA for the CDR3 is TGTGCCAGCAGTACCTCCTACGAGCAGTACTTC.

The gene calls are TRBV9 and TRBJ2-6, with D maybe TRBD2 (6 bases). Trimming took off 1 base at V and 2 bases at J, with 10 bases between the two ends. The CDR3 runs 16 residues. The germline V gene encodes CDR1 SGDLS and CDR2 YYNGEE. The CDR3 DNA sequence: TGTGCCAGCAGCGTATCCGGGACTCCTGGGGCCAACGTCCTGACTTTC. Translation: CASSVSGTPGANVLTF.

The chain uses TRBV19 and TRBJ2-1; a weak D match, TRBD2 (5 bases). The CDR3 has 12 residues. The V gene's germline CDR1 is LNHDA and CDR2 SQIVND (reference sequence). V gave up 4 bases and J gave up 10 bases, with 11 bases separating them. CDR3 amino acids: CASSTWTAEQFF. The CDR3 DNA sequence: TGTGCCAGTAGTACGTGGACTGCCGAGCAGTTCTTC.

This clone was seen only a few times. The V call is TRBV18, the J call TRBJ1-3; D is ambiguous. Per the germline V gene, CDR1 is KGHSH and CDR2 is LQKENI. V was trimmed by 3 bases and J by 0 bases, leaving 12 bases between them. CDR3 length: 16 amino acids. The chain's CDR3 is CASSPGRTLSGNTIYF. The CDR3 coding sequence is TGTGCCAGCTCACCGGGCAGGACGCTCTCTGGAAACACCATATATTTT.

This clone has a handful of counts. V and J are TRBV7-2 and TRBJ2-3; TRBD2 matches 8 bases. The V segment lost 8 bases and the J segment 1 base; nucleotides outside the gene matches: 8. Germline CDR1 SGHTA, CDR2 FQGNSA. This CDR3 contains 15 residues. CDR3 DNA sequence: TGTGCCAGCGTCCGCGCCGGGGGGGGCACAGATACGCAGTATTTT. Its translation is CASVRAGGGTDTQYF.

This clone was seen just once. V is TRBV9 and J is TRBJ2-2; D possibly corresponds to TRBD1 (5 bases). The germline V gene has CDR1 SGDLS and CDR2 YYNGEE. V gave up 0 bases and J gave up 8 bases, with 11 bases separating them. The CDR3 is made up of 14 amino acids. In DNA, the CDR3 is TGTGCCAGCAGCGTAGTGCAGGGATCTGGGGAGCTGTTTTTT. It yields the protein CASSVVQGSGELFF.

The V gene is TRBV6-1, the J gene TRBJ1-5; the D gene is possibly TRBD1 (5 bases). CDR1 MNHNS and CDR2 SASEGT come from the germline V gene. Trimming removed 8 bases at V and 2 bases at J, with 16 bases between. The CDR3 is 15 residues long. The CDR3: CASEAGSLGNQPQHF. The CDR3, as DNA: TGTGCCAGCGAGGCAGGGAGTTTAGGCAATCAGCCCCAGCATTTT.

The V gene is TRBV7-3, the J gene TRBJ2-2, with D possibly being TRBD1 (6 bases). Trimming left V 2 bases short and J 1 base short, with 8 bases between. The CDR3 is 15 residues long. Germline V gene data show CDR1 as SGHTA and CDR2 as FQGTGA. CDR3 nucleotides: TGTGCCAGCAGCTTACAACAGGGGAACACCGGGGAGCTGTTTTTT. The encoded protein is CASSLQQGNTGELFF.

The chain recombines TRBV7-2 with TRBJ2-7, with no clear D. The CDR3 runs to 11 residues. CDR1 and CDR2 from the germline V gene are SGHTA and FQGNSA. V gave up 4 bases and J gave up 9 bases, with 10 bases separating them. CDR3 bases: TGTGCCAGCAGCTCAACAAACGTGCAGTACTTC. Translating gives CASSSTNVQYF.

A remark on this clone: This same CDR3 is encoded by further DNA sequences in the sample. V gene TRBV7-9 combines with J gene TRBJ2-7, with no clear D. The CDR3 consists of 12 residues. Trimming shortened V by 5 bases and J by 3 bases, and 8 bases separated the two germline ends. Germline loops: CDR1 SEHNR, CDR2 FQNEAQ (reference sequence). The CDR3, as DNA: TGTGCCAGCAGCCTCTCCAACTACGAGCAGTACTTC. The encoded protein is CASSLSNYEQYF.

The chain carries TRBV19 and TRBJ2-7; TRBD1 agrees at 7 bases. J gave up 5 bases and V 1 base, and 8 bases lay outside the gene matches. The CDR3 length is 15 residues. The germline V gene has CDR1 LNHDA and CDR2 SQIVND (reference sequence). CDR3 in amino acids: CASSIGTGTVNEQYF. In DNA form, the CDR3 reads TGTGCCAGTAGTATAGGGACAGGAACCGTGAACGAGCAGTACTTC. Looking up the rest from reference TRBV19 and TRBJ2-7 gives the full variable domain: DGGITQSPKYLFRKEGQNVTLSCEQNLNHDAMYWYRQDPGQGLRLIYYSQIVNDFQKGDIAEGYSVSREKKESFPLTVTSAQKNPTAFYLCASSIGTGTVNEQYFGPGTRLTVT.